This paragraph covers one T cell receptor (beta chain) sequence. Its specificity is not known. The data were produced by immunoSEQ multiplex PCR, yet TCRdb's version contains in-frame clones alone and is incomplete. The sample lists 100,000 or so clones, under 70% occurring once. The sample is drawn from a study of cytotoxic CD8 clonotypes in ibrutinib-treated CLL. Study details: Samples had a mean of roughly 260,000 productive templates and tens of thousands of productive rearrangements.

Roughly 2 micrograms of genomic DNA from cryopreserved PBMCs went into TCR beta libraries. Overall study results and limits: Lymph node repertoires were not studied, and sampling times were unmatched. Having risen at ibrutinib response, clonality had fallen back toward baseline by progression.

With 1 base removed from V and 5 bases from J, the gap between germline ends came to 4 bases. This CDR3 has 12 amino acids. CDR1 and CDR2 (germline): SGHAT, FQNNGV. V is TRBV11-2 and J is TRBJ2-3; D ambiguous. This clonotype was sampled from a human donor with chronic lymphocytic leukemia. The sequenced sample was PBMCs, obtained after 24 months of ibrutinib treatment. CDR3 nucleotides: TGTGCCAGCAGCTTAGGTGGAGATACGCAGTATTTT. Amino acids: CASSLGGDTQYF.